One and the same sample provided the 18 T cell receptor beta chains below, sequenced in a study of OX40 agonist ivuxolimab in advanced cancers. The protocol was immunoSEQ multiplex PCR, while the TCRdb copy is restricted to in-frame clones and leaves out a portion. Here the sample spans roughly 68,000 clones, around 93% being singletons. The sequenced sample was CD4+ or CD8+ T cells sorted from blood, obtained in a trial of the OX40 agonist ivuxolimab. The receptors come from an adult with an advanced solid tumor such as melanoma, head and neck, liver or kidney cancer.

The chain recombines TRBV5-1 with TRBJ2-5; no reliable D call. CDR3 length: 14 residues. The V gene lost 3 bases and the J gene lost 0 bases, with 9 bases spanning the gap. Germline CDR1 reads SGHRS; CDR2 reads YFSETQ. CDR3 residues: CASSSDGYQETQYF. DNA of the CDR3: TGCGCCAGCAGCTCAGACGGGTACCAAGAGACCCAGTACTTC.

This clone was found once. The gene calls are TRBV5-6 and TRBJ2-1, with D possibly being TRBD1 (6 bases). V was pared by 4 bases and J by 4 bases, with 15 bases between. The germline gives CDR1 SGHDT, CDR2 YYEEEE. The CDR3 is made up of 15 amino acids. CDR3: CASSLGHSEYNEQFF. The CDR3 DNA is TGTGCCAGCAGCCTGGGACATTCCGAGTACAATGAGCAGTTCTTC.

This chain joins TRBV7-2 and TRBJ2-7; 9 positions agree with TRBD2. Losses at the gene ends were 2 bases for V and 6 bases for J; bases not matched to a gene: 8. This CDR3 is 15 amino acids long. Germline V gives CDR1 SGHTA, CDR2 FQGNSA. CDR3 DNA sequence: TGTGCCAGCAGCTTATTTTTGCGGGAGGGGAGCGAGCAGTACTTC. Residues: CASSLFLREGSEQYF.

Turning to this clone: This CDR3 is also generated by other DNA sequences in the sample. The V gene is TRBV9, the J gene TRBJ2-7, with D possibly TRBD2 on 5 matching bases. Germline V CDR1 and CDR2: SGDLS, YYNGEE. Deletions cut 0 bases from V and 4 bases from J, with 11 bases between. The CDR3 totals 14 residues. CDR3 in DNA: TGTGCCAGCAGCGTAGCTACGGGCGGGTACGAGCAGTACTTC. This translates into CASSVATGGYEQYF.

This clone was recorded once. This chain uses TRBV30 with TRBJ1-2; weak D call: TRBD1 (6 bases). The germline V and J ends were trimmed by 3 bases and 8 bases, with 13 bases remaining between them. The CDR3 runs 12 residues. CDR1 is GTSNPN, CDR2 SVGIG, per germline (reference sequence). The CDR3 here is CAWRSGEGGYTF. Here the CDR3 DNA reads TGTGCCTGGAGGTCAGGGGAAGGGGGCTACACCTTC.

This chain links TRBV18 with TRBJ1-6; 7 positions match TRBD1. Germline V lookup: CDR1 KGHSH, CDR2 LQKENI. The CDR3 runs to 14 residues. V was pared by 3 bases and J by 10 bases, with 6 bases of the junction left unmatched. The CDR3 spells CASSPDRAGSPLHF. Written as DNA, the CDR3 is TGTGCCAGCTCACCTGACAGGGCTGGGTCACCCCTCCACTTT.

This chain uses TRBV6-5 with TRBJ1-6; D not resolved. The V and J ends lost 8 bases and 1 base respectively, with 3 bases between them. The CDR3 consists of 12 residues. Germline CDR1 reads MNHEY; CDR2 reads SVGAGI. The CDR3 sequence: CASASYNSPLHF. CDR3 nucleotide sequence: TGTGCCAGCGCTTCCTATAATTCACCCCTCCACTTT.

The chain recombines TRBV6-4 with TRBJ1-5; tentative D call: TRBD1 (6 bases). Per the germline V gene, CDR1 is MRHNA and CDR2 is SNTAGT. This CDR3 is 13 amino acids long. Trimming shortened V by 5 bases and J by 6 bases, and 11 bases separated the two germline ends. The CDR3 loop reads CASSQGSGQPQHF. CDR3 coding DNA: TGTGCCAGCAGTCAGGGGTCGGGTCAGCCCCAGCATTTT.

The gene calls are TRBV13 and TRBJ2-7; 8 nucleotides match TRBD1. The V segment lost 5 bases and the J segment 5 bases; nucleotides outside the gene matches: 8. The CDR3 is made up of 14 amino acids. CDR1 and CDR2 (germline): PRHDT, FYEKMQ (reference sequence). CDR3 sequence: CASSERQGRDEQYF. DNA for the CDR3: TGTGCCAGCAGCGAAAGACAGGGGCGAGACGAGCAGTACTTC.

The chain joins TRBV6-1 to TRBJ2-1, with D tentatively TRBD1 or TRBD2 (6 bases each). This CDR3 has 15 residues. V was shortened by 2 bases and J by 8 bases, with 16 bases between the two germline ends. Germline-derived CDR1 and CDR2 are MNHNS and SASEGT. The CDR3 bases are TGTGCCAGCAGTGAATCCCCGGGGGCCCAATATGAGCAGTTCTTC. Translation: CASSESPGAQYEQFF.

This rearrangement joins TRBV5-4 to TRBJ2-3; tentative D call: TRBD2 (6 bases). CDR3 size: 16 residues. V was cut by 0 bases and J by 6 bases, with 17 bases left in between. Looked up from germline, CDR1 is SGHNT and CDR2 is YYREEE (reference sequence). CDR3 DNA sequence: TGTGCCAGCAGCTTGGGGGGGGACCCTCGCATGGATACGCAGTATTTT. Its protein product is CASSLGGDPRMDTQYF.

The J gene is TRBJ1-6, the V gene TRBV11-2, with 7 bases fitting TRBD1. Germline CDR1 reads SGHAT; CDR2 reads FQNNGV. The CDR3 loop spans 16 amino acids. With V trimmed by 0 bases and J by 9 bases, 8 bases remained unmatched. The CDR3 region is CASSLDPGGIGSPLHF. The CDR3 DNA reads as TGTGCCAGCAGCTTAGATCCAGGGGGGATCGGTTCACCCCTCCACTTT. Full variable domain (missing parts from reference TRBV11-2 and TRBJ1-6): EAGVAQSPRYKIIEKRQSVAFWCNPISGHATLYWYQQILGQGPKLLIQFQNNGVVDDSQLPKDRFSAERLKGVDSTLKIQPAKLEDSAVYLCASSLDPGGIGSPLHFGNGTRLTVT.

The V gene is TRBV2, the J gene TRBJ1-1; 8 nucleotides agree with TRBD1. Trimming removed 2 bases from V and 5 bases from J; junction bases left unmatched: 7. Per germline, CDR1 SNHLY and CDR2 FYNNEI. The CDR3 runs 15 residues. CDR3 in amino acids: CASSETSGGNTEAFF. CDR3 DNA sequence: TGTGCCAGCAGTGAAACGTCAGGGGGCAATACTGAAGCTTTCTTT.

The chain's CDR3 is CASSWTGTTDTQYF. As DNA, the CDR3 is TGTGCCAGCAGCTGGACAGGGACCACAGATACGCAGTATTTT. This rearrangement joins TRBV7-8 to TRBJ2-3; 8 nucleotides agree with TRBD1. The J segment lost 2 bases and the V segment lost 4 bases, leaving 2 bases of the junction unmatched. CDR1 and CDR2 (germline): SGHVS, FQNEAQ. The CDR3 runs to 14 residues.

The V gene is TRBV6-6, the J gene TRBJ2-1; D remains ambiguous. CDR3 length equals 12 residues. CDR1 MNHNY and CDR2 SVGAGI come from the germline V gene (reference sequence). V shed 7 bases and J shed 5 bases, with 9 bases lying between them. CDR3 DNA: TGTGCCAGCAAGGGTGAGAACAATGAGCAGTTCTTC. Amino acid sequence: CASKGENNEQFF.

The rearrangement links TRBV13 to TRBJ2-4; TRBD1 matches 10 bases. J was trimmed by 2 bases and V by 2 bases; bases with no gene match: 3. The CDR3 loop spans 16 amino acids. The germline V gene encodes CDR1 PRHDT and CDR2 FYEKMQ (reference sequence). CDR3 DNA sequence: TGTGCCAGCAGCTTATGGACAGGGGGTACCAAAAACATTCAGTACTTC. It yields the protein CASSLWTGGTKNIQYF.

CDR3 sequence (DNA): TGTGCCAGTAGTATGGGGACAGGGGGCGGGACGAGCAATCAGCCCCAGCATTTT. Its protein product is CASSMGTGGGTSNQPQHF. The chain is built from TRBV19 and TRBJ1-5; 12 nucleotides line up with TRBD1. Germline V CDR1 and CDR2: LNHDA, SQIVND (reference sequence). The CDR3 is 18 amino acids. With V trimmed by 3 bases and J by 1 base, 7 bases remained unmatched. The variable domain in full, completed from reference TRBV19 and TRBJ1-5, reads DGGITQSPKYLFRKEGQNVTLSCEQNLNHDAMYWYRQDPGQGLRLIYYSQIVNDFQKGDIAEGYSVSREKKESFPLTVTSAQKNPTAFYLCASSMGTGGGTSNQPQHFGDGTRLSIL.

The chain employs TRBV5-1 and TRBJ2-3, with D perhaps matching TRBD2 (5 bases). The CDR3 covers 16 residues. V was shortened by 0 bases and J by 4 bases, with 15 bases between the two germline ends. Germline lookup yields CDR1 SGHRS and CDR2 YFSETQ. Written as DNA, the CDR3 is TGCGCCAGCAGCTTGGATGGGCGCGGGTCTCCAGATACGCAGTATTTT. This gives the protein CASSLDGRGSPDTQYF.